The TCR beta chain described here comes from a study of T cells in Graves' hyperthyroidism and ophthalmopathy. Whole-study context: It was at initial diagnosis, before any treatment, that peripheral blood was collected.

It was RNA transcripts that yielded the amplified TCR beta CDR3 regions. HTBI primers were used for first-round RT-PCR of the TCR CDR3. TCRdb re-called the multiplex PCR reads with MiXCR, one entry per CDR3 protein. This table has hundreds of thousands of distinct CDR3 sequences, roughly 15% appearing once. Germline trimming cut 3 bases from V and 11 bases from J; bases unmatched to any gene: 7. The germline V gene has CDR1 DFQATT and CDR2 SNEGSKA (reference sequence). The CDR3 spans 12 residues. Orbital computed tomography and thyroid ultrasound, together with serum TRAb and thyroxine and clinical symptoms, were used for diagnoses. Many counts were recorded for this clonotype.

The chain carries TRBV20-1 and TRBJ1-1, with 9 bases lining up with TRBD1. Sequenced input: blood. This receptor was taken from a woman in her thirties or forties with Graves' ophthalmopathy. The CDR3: CSARGQGNYAFF. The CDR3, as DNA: TGCAGTGCTAGGGGACAGGGAAATTACGCTTTCTTT.